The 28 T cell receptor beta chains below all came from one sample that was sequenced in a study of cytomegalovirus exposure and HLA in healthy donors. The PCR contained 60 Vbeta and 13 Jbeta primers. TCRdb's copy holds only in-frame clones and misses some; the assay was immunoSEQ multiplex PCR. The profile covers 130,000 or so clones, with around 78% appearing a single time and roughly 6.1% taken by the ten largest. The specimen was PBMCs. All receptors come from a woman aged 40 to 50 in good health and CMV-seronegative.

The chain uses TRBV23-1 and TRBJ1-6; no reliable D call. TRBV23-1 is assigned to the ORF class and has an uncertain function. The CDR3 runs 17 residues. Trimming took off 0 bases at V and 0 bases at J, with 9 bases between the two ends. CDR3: CASSQSGGSSYNSPLHF. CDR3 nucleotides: TGCGCCAGCAGTCAATCAGGAGGGAGCTCCTATAATTCACCCCTCCACTTT.

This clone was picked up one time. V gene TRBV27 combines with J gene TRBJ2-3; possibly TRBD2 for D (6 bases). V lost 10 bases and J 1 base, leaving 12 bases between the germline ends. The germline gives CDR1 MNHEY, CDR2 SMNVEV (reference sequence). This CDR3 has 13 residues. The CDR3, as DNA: TGTGCCACCTGGCGGAGGGGCACAGATACGCAGTATTTT. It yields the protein CATWRRGTDTQYF.

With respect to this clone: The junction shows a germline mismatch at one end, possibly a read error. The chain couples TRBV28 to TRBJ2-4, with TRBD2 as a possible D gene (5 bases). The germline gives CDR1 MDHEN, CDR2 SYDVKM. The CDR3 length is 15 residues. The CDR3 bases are TGTGCCAGCAGGAGCCCGGGGATTGCCAAAAACAGTCAGTACTTC. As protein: CASRSPGIAKNSQYF.

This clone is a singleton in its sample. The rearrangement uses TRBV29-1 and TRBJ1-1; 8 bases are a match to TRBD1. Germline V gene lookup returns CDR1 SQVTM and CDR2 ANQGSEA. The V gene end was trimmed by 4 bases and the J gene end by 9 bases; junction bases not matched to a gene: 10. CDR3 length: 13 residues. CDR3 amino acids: CSVGGGGTGKAFF. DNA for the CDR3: TGCAGCGTTGGGGGTGGGGGGACAGGTAAAGCTTTCTTT. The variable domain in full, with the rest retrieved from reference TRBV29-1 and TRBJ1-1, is SAVISQKPSRDICQRGTSLTIQCQVDSQVTMMFWYRQQPGQSLTLIATANQGSEATYESGFVIDKFPISRPNLTFSTLTVSNMSPEDSSIYLCSVGGGGTGKAFFGQGTRLTVV.

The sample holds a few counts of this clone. CDR3 nucleotide sequence: TGTGCCAGCAGGGGAATCGGGACAGGGGGCTACGAGCAGTACTTC. It codes for CASRGIGTGGYEQYF. This chain links TRBV25-1 with TRBJ2-7; TRBD1 agrees at 11 bases. CDR1 is MGHDK and CDR2 is SYGVNS in the germline V gene. V shed 6 bases, J shed 3 bases, and the junction held 7 bases outside the gene matches. CDR3 length: 15 amino acids.

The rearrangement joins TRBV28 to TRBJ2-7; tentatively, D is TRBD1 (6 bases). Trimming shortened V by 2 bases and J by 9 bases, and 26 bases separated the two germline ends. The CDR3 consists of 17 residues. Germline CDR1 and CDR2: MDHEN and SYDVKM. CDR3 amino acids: CASSLATGGLYYERQYF. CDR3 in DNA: TGTGCCAGCAGTTTAGCGACAGGAGGCCTGTACTACGAGCGGCAGTACTTC.

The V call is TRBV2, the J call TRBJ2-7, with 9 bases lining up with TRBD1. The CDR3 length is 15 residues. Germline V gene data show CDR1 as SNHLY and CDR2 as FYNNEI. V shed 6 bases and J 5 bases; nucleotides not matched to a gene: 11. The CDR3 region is CASRKTGTGSHEQYF. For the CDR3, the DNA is TGTGCCAGCAGGAAGACCGGGACAGGGTCCCACGAGCAGTACTTC.

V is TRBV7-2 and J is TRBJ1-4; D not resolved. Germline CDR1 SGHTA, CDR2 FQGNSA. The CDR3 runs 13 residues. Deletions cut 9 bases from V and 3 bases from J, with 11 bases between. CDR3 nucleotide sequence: TGTGCCAGTAAGAGACACTCTAATGAAAAACTGTTTTTT. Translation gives CASKRHSNEKLFF. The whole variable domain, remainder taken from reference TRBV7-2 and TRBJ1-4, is GAGVSQSPSNKVTEKGKDVELRCDPISGHTALYWYRQSLGQGLEFLIYFQGNSAPDKSGLPSDRFSAERTGGSVSTLTIQRTQQEDSAVYLCASKRHSNEKLFFGSGTQLSVL.

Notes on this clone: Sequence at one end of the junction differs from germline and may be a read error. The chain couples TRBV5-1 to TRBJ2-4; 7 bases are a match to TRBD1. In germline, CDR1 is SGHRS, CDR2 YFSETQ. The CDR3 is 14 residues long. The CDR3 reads CASSKPGTENSQYF. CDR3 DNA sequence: TGCGCCAGCAGCAAGCCCGGGACAGAGAACAGTCAGTACTTC.

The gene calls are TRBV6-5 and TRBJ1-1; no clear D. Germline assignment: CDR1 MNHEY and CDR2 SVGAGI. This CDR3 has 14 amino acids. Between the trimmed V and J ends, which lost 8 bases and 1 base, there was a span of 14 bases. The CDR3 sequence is CASGSAPGNTEAFF. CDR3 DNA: TGTGCCAGCGGCTCAGCGCCGGGGAACACTGAAGCTTTCTTT.

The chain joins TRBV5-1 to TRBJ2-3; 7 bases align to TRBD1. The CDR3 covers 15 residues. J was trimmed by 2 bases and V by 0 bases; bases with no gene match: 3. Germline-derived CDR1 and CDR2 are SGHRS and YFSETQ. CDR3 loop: CASSLGQGFTDTQYF. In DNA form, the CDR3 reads TGCGCCAGCAGCTTGGGACAGGGATTCACAGATACGCAGTATTTT.

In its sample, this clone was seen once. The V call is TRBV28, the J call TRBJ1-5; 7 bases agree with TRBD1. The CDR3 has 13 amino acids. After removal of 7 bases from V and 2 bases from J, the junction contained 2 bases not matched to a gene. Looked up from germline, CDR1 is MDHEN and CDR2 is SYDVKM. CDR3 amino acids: CASTTGGNQPQHF. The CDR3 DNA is TGTGCCAGCACCACAGGGGGCAATCAGCCCCAGCATTTT.

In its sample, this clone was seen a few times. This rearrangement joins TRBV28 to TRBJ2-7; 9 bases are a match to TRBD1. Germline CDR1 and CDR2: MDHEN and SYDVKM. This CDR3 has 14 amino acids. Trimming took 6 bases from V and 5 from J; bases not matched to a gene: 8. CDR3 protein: CASRIQGAVNEQYF. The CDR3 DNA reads TGTGCCAGCAGAATACAGGGGGCCGTTAACGAGCAGTACTTC.

CDR3 bases: TGTGCCAGCAGCCTGCAACCGGGGGGTGAAGCTTTCTTT. It yields the protein CASSLQPGGEAFF. V and J are TRBV6-1 and TRBJ1-1; maybe TRBD1 (5 bases). The CDR3 is made up of 13 amino acids. V was pared by 6 bases and J by 7 bases, with 15 bases between. The V gene's germline CDR1 is MNHNS and CDR2 SASEGT.

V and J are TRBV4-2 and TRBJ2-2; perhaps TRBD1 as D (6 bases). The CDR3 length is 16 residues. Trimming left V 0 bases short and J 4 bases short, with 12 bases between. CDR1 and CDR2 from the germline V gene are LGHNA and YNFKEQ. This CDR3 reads CASSQDLGASTGELFF. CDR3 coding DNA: TGTGCCAGCAGCCAAGATCTGGGGGCGAGCACCGGGGAGCTGTTTTTT.

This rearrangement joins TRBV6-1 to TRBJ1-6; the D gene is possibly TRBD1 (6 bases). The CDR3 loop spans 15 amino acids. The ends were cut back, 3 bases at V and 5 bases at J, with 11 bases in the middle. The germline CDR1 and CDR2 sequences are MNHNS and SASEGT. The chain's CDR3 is CASSDGQGNNSPLHF. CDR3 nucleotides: TGTGCCAGCAGTGATGGCCAGGGGAATAATTCACCCCTCCACTTT.

CDR3 sequence (DNA): TGCGCCAGCAGCTTTATACAGCAACAAGAGACCCAGTACTTC. The encoded protein is CASSFIQQQETQYF. V gene TRBV5-1 combines with J gene TRBJ2-5; D ambiguous. CDR1 and CDR2 from the germline V gene are SGHRS and YFSETQ. CDR3 length: 14 residues. V was pared by 2 bases and J by 2 bases, with 10 bases between.

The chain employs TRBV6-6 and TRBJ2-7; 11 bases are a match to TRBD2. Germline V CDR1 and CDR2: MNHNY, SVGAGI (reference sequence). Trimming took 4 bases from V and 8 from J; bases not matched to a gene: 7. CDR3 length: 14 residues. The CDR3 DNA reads TGTGCCAGCAGTTCCGGGACTAGCGGTTCCCAGCAGTACTTC. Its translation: CASSSGTSGSQQYF.

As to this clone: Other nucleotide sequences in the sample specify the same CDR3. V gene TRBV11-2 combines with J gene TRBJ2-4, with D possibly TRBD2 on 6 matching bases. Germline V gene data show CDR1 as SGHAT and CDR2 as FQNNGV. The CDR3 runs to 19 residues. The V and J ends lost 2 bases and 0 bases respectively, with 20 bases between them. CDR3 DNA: TGTGCCAGCAGCTTAAACGGGAGATCGGCAGGGCTAGCCAAAAACATTCAGTACTTC. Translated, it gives CASSLNGRSAGLAKNIQYF.

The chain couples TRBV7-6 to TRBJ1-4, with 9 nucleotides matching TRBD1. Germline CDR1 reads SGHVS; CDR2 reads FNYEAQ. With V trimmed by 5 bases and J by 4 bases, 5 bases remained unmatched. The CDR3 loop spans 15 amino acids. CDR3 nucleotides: TGTGCCAGCAGCAAAGGGACAGGGATTAATGAAAAACTGTTTTTT. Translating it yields CASSKGTGINEKLFF. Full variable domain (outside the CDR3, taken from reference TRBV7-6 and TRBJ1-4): GAGVSQSPRYKVTKRGQDVALRCDPISGHVSLYWYRQALGQGPEFLTYFNYEAQQDKSGLPNDRFSAERPEGSISTLTIQRTEQRDSAMYRCASSKGTGINEKLFFGSGTQLSVL.

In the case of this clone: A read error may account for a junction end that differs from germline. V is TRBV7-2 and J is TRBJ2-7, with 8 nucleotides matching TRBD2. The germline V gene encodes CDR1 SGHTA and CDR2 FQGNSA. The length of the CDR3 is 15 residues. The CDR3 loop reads CASSLAHGLASEQYF. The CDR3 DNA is TGTGCCAGCAGCCTAGCGCACGGACTAGCATCCGAGCAGTACTTC.

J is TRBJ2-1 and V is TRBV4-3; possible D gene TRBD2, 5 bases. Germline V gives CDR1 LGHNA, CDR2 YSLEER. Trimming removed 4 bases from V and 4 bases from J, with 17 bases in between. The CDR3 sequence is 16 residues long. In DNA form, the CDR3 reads TGCGCCAGCAGCCGCCTCCCCGAGGGCAGTTACAATGAGCAGTTCTTC. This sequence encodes CASSRLPEGSYNEQFF.

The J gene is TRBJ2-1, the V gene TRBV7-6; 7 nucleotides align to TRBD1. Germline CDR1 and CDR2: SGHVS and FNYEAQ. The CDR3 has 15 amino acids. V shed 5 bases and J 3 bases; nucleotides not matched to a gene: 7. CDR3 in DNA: TGTGCCAGCAGCCACGTTGACAGGGACTACAATGAGCAGTTCTTC. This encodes CASSHVDRDYNEQFF.

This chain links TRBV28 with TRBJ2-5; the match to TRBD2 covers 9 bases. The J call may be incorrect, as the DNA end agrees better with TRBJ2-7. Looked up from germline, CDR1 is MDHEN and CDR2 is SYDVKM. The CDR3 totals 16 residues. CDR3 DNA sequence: TGTGCCAGCAGTTTCCTCGTTAGCGGGAGCTCCTACGAGCAGTACTTC. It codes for CASSFLVSGSSYEQYF.

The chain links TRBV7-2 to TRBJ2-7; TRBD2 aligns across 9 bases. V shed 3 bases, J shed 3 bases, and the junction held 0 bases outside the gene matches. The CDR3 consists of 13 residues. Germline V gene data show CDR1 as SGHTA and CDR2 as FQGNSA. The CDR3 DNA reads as TGTGCCAGCAGCTTTAGCGGGAGCTACGAGCAGTACTTC. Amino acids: CASSFSGSYEQYF.

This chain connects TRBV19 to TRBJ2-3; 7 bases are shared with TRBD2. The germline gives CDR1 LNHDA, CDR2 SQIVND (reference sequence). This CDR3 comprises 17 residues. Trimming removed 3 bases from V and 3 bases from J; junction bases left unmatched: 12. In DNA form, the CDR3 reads TGTGCCAGTAGTATTATAATCGGCGCGGGAGCTACAGATACGCAGTATTTT. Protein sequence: CASSIIIGAGATDTQYF.

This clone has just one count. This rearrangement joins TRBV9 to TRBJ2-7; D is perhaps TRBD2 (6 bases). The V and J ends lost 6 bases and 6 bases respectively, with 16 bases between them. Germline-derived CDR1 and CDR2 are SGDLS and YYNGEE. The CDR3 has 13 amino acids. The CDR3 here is CASNSGDVGEQYF. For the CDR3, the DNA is TGTGCCAGCAACTCGGGGGACGTAGGCGAGCAGTACTTC.

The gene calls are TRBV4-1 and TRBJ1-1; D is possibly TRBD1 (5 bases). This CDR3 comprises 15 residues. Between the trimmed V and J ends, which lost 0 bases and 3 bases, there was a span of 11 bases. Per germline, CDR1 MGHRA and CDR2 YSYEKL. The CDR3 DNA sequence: TGCGCCAGCAGCCAAGATTGGCAGGGTCACACTGAAGCTTTCTTT. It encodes CASSQDWQGHTEAFF.